This T cell receptor beta chain was retrieved from a study of cytomegalovirus exposure and HLA in healthy donors. Across the whole study: T cells numbering about 200 million yielded more than 100 million unique TCR beta sequences in an earlier analysis. Study-level findings and limits: The investigators catalogued 164 TCR beta chains as cytomegalovirus-associated. Later analysis suggested most CMV-associated TCR beta chains were HLA-restricted. The classifier, whose performance was assessed in both the original and validation cohorts, reportedly diagnosed cytomegalovirus status with high specificity and sensitivity.

As concerns this clone: Its antigen is still unknown.

After removal of 10 bases from V and 3 bases from J, the junction contained 4 bases not matched to a gene. This CDR3 comprises 13 residues. Germline V gene data show CDR1 as SNHLY and CDR2 as FYNNEI. It was with 60 Vbeta and 13 Jbeta primers that the PCR ran. Libraries were prepared by immunoSEQ multiplex PCR; TCRdb keeps only in-frame clonotypes and omits some of them. Found here are 110,000 to 150,000 clones, less than 90% of them singletons; the top ten hold 2% to 3%. This rearrangement joins TRBV2 to TRBJ2-1, with TRBD1 identical over 9 bases. What was sequenced was PBMCs. The clonotype originates from a boy between 2 and 10 years old in good health and CMV-seronegative. The CDR3 DNA sequence: TGTGCCATCCGGGACAGGGACTACAATGAGCAGTTCTTC. Protein product: CAIRDRDYNEQFF.